The 7 T cell receptor beta chains listed next were all sequenced from one sample in a study of quantifying T cell responses using KT2 cells. Background on the study: Reverse transcription used primers in the TCR alpha and beta constant regions.

An oligo carrying a UMI was ligated to the cDNA 3' end. First-round PCR used three to five cycles and beta primers RC1.1 and RC1.2 covering TRBC1 and TRBC2. TCRdb independently ran MiXCR on the UMI-ligation and nested PCR reads; one entry per CDR3 protein. The sample includes about 30,000 distinct CDR3 sequences, roughly 7.2% of them seen just once. Sample: PBMCs spiked with cells of the T cell clone KT2. These receptors were obtained from a human donor.

The sample holds many counts of this clonotype. V and J are TRBV6-1 and TRBJ2-7, with 10 nucleotides matching TRBD1. Per the germline V gene, CDR1 is MNHNS and CDR2 is SASEGT. Trimming took 6 bases from V and 4 from J; bases not matched to a gene: 9. The CDR3 covers 15 residues. CDR3 sequence reads: CASSILPGQGYEQYF. The CDR3 DNA sequence: TGTGCCAGCAGCATACTTCCGGGACAGGGGTACGAGCAGTACTTC.

V and J are TRBV7-2 and TRBJ2-3; 14 bases align to TRBD2. J was trimmed by 5 bases and V by 5 bases; bases with no gene match: 9. Germline V CDR1 and CDR2: SGHTA, FQGNSA. This CDR3 contains 17 residues. The chain's CDR3 is CASSPGLAGGLLDTQYF. The CDR3 bases are TGTGCCAGCAGCCCCGGACTAGCGGGAGGTCTCCTAGATACGCAGTATTTT.

A few counts support this clonotype. The gene calls are TRBV10-2 and TRBJ2-7; D remains unclear. CDR1 is WSHSY, CDR2 SAAADI, per germline. The CDR3 has 16 amino acids. The V end lost 1 base, the J end lost 1 base, and 14 bases lay between the germline ends. CDR3 loop: CASSELVGWLSYEQYF. CDR3 DNA sequence: TGCGCCAGCAGTGAGTTGGTGGGTTGGCTTTCCTACGAGCAGTACTTC.

This clonotype has just a few counts. V and J are TRBV12-3 or TRBV12-4 and TRBJ1-1; no clear D gene. Trimming shortened V by 3 bases and J by 3 bases, and 8 bases separated the two germline ends. There are 13 residues in the CDR3. The CDR3 nucleotides read TGTGCCAGCAGTTTTAATTCCGACACTGAAGCTTTCTTT. It encodes CASSFNSDTEAFF.

For the CDR3, the DNA is TGTGCCAGCAGTTGGACAGGGGACACTGAAGCTTTCTTT. Encoded protein: CASSWTGDTEAFF. The chain recombines TRBV27 with TRBJ1-1; 9 nucleotides line up with TRBD1. Germline loops: CDR1 MNHEY, CDR2 SMNVEV (reference sequence). The J segment lost 3 bases and the V segment lost 4 bases, leaving 0 bases of the junction unmatched. CDR3 size: 13 residues.

The chain links TRBV19 to TRBJ2-1; 11 bases are shared with TRBD2. The CDR3 has 15 amino acids. Per the germline V gene, CDR1 is LNHDA and CDR2 is SQIVND (reference sequence). After removal of 7 bases from V and 6 bases from J, the junction contained 8 bases not matched to a gene. The DNA of the CDR3 is TGTGCCAGTACTCCGGGACTAGCGGAGATCAATGAGCAGTTCTTC. This gives the protein CASTPGLAEINEQFF.

This clonotype rates as medium-sized (0.01 to 0.1%). The J gene is TRBJ1-5, the V gene TRBV4-3, with 8 positions matching TRBD1. The J segment lost 6 bases and the V segment lost 0 bases, leaving 7 bases of the junction unmatched. This CDR3 has 16 amino acids. Germline-derived CDR1 and CDR2 are LGHNA and YSLEER. The CDR3 region has the DNA TGCGCCAGCAGCCAAGATCTGGGGCAGGGGGCTCAGCCCCAGCATTTT. It specifies CASSQDLGQGAQPQHF.